This T cell receptor (beta chain) was recovered during a study of Graves' ophthalmopathy and Graves' hyperthyroidism. The sequenced template was RNA, covering the TCR beta CDR3 region. The first-round RT-PCR employed HTBI primers together with the Qiagen OneStep RT-PCR kit. A multiplex PCR was then performed as the second round. In TCRdb, the multiplex PCR reads were re-called with MiXCR into one record per CDR3 protein. The sample has hundreds of thousands of distinct CDR3 sequences, roughly 39% seen once; the top ten hold around 3%. The CDR3 spans 11 residues. In germline, CDR1 is SQVTM, CDR2 ANQGSEA. The V and J ends lost 7 bases and 3 bases respectively, with 10 bases between them.

The chain uses TRBV29-1 and TRBJ2-7; D remains ambiguous. This receptor was obtained from an adult man with Graves' ophthalmopathy. Sequenced sample: peripheral blood. This CDR3 is CSGPINYEQYF. CDR3 nucleotides: TGCAGCGGACCGATTAACTACGAGCAGTACTTC.